This T cell receptor (beta chain) was retrieved from a study of blood T cell repertoires in COVID-19. CDR3 length: 14 residues. Germline CDR1 reads KGHDR; CDR2 reads SFDVKD. Germline trimming cut 7 bases from V and 0 bases from J; bases unmatched to any gene: 4. Measured with immunoSEQ multiplex PCR; TCRdb has only the in-frame clones, and not every one. Of over 75,000 clones listed, less than 85% are singletons. The chain has TRBV24-1 and TRBJ1-2; 7 nucleotides line up with TRBD1. The specimen sequenced was peripheral blood. The clonotype comes from a human donor in a cohort sampled during active COVID-19. The CDR3 DNA reads TGTGCCACCAGGGGGACAGAACCTAACTATGGCTACACCTTC. It codes for CATRGTEPNYGYTF.